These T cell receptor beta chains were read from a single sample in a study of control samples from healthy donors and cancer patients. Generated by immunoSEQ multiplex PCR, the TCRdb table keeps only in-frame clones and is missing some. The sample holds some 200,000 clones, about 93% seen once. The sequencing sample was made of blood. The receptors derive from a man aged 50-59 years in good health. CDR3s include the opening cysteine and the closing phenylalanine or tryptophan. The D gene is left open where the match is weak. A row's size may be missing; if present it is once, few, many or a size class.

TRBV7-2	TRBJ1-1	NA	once	CASSLGANTEAFF	TGTGCCAGCAGTCTGGGGGCGAACACTGAAGCTTTCTTT
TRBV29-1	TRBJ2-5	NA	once	CSVERNVGETQYF	TGCAGCGTTGAACGGAACGTGGGAGAGACCCAGTACTTC
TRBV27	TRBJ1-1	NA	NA	CASSPGAVLLNTEAFF	TGTGCCAGCAGCCCAGGGGCAGTACTATTGAACACTGAAGCTTTCTTT
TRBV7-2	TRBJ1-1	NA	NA	CASSLTWGADEAFF	TGTGCCAGCAGCTTAACGTGGGGGGCCGATGAAGCTTTCTTT
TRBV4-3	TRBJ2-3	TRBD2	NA	CASSHSLAGATDTQYF	TGCGCCAGCAGCCACTCGCTAGCGGGGGCCACAGATACGCAGTATTTT
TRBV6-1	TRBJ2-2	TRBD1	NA	CASSEMQGAPTGELFF	TGTGCCAGCAGTGAAATGCAGGGGGCGCCTACCGGGGAGCTGTTTTTT
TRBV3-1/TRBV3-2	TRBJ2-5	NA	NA	CASSQGTLQETQYF	TGTGCCAGCAGCCAAGGAACCTTACAAGAGACCCAGTACTTC
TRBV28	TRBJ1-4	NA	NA	CASSLLGQTPNEKLFF	TGTGCCAGCAGTTTACTCGGACAGACGCCTAATGAAAAACTGTTTTTT
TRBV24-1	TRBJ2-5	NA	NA	CATSDPGPRSETQYF	TGTGCCACCAGTGATCCCGGACCTCGGTCGGAGACCCAGTACTTC
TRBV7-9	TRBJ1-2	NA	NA	CASSRLEGDGYTF	TGTGCCAGCAGCCGCTTGGAGGGTGATGGCTACACCTTC
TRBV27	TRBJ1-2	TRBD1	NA	CASSPGQGWYGYTF	TGTGCCAGCAGTCCGGGACAGGGATGGTATGGCTACACCTTC
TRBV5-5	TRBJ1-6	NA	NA	CASSGSGTGNSPLHF	TGTGCCAGCAGCGGATCAGGGACGGGCAATTCACCCCTCCACTTT
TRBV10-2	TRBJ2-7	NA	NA	CASSARTKTYEQYF	TGCGCCAGCAGTGCCCGGACGAAGACCTACGAGCAGTACTTC
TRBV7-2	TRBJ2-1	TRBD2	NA	CASSFGSGGAGGEQFF	TGTGCCAGCAGCTTCGGTAGCGGGGGGGCTGGGGGTGAGCAGTTCTTC
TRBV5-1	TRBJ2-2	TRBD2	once	CASSLGLAVTGELFF	TGCGCCAGCAGCTTGGGGCTAGCGGTAACCGGGGAGCTGTTTTTT